This is a list of T cell receptor beta chains from one sample in a study of PD-1 blockade in classical Hodgkin lymphoma. Profiling relied on immunoSEQ multiplex PCR, and the TCRdb table lists in-frame clones only, not all of them. This repertoire shows over 60,000 clones, less than 95% found once; its top ten account for 10% to 13%. This specimen consisted of peripheral blood mononuclear cells (PBMCs), obtained before the fourth cycle of nivolumab. All receptors come from a human donor with classical Hodgkin lymphoma. Both conserved end residues are part of each CDR3. The D gene is left open where the match is weak. Where a row states a size, it is once, few, many or the class of an expanded clone; other rows omit it.

J	D	V	size	DNA	CDR3
TRBJ1-3	-	TRBV19	-	TGTGCCAGTGCGACGGCTGGAAACACCATATATTTT	CASATAGNTIYF
TRBJ2-4	TRBD1	TRBV6-5	once	TGTGCCAGCAGTTACGCCGGACAGGGTAACATTCAGTACTTC	CASSYAGQGNIQYF
TRBJ2-7	-	TRBV27	-	TGTGCCACAGGGAGATCCGAGCAGTACTTC	CATGRSEQYF
TRBJ2-2	-	TRBV11-2	-	TGTGCCAGCAGCCCCCCCTCGGGGACGTATACCGGGGAGCTGTTTTTT	CASSPPSGTYTGELFF
TRBJ2-3	-	TRBV25-1	-	TGTGCCAGCAGAGGGTCAGGTCCGGATACGCAGTATTTT	CASRGSGPDTQYF
TRBJ2-1	TRBD1	TRBV9	-	TGTGCCAGCAGCGTTGGGACAGAACCATACAATGAGCAGTTCTTC	CASSVGTEPYNEQFF
TRBJ2-5	-	TRBV2	once	TGTGCCAGCAATACTAGGGACTACCAAGAGACCCAGTACTTC	CASNTRDYQETQYF
TRBJ1-1	-	TRBV19	-	TGTGCCAGTAGTCCAGGACCCCTAACCCCCCAAGCTTTCTTT	CASSPGPLTPQAFF
TRBJ1-1	-	TRBV2	-	TGTGCCAGCACTCAGGGCAGGATCTTGAACACTGAAGCTTTCTTT	CASTQGRILNTEAFF
TRBJ1-1	TRBD1	TRBV7-2	-	TGTGCCAGCAGCTTAGTAAGAAGGACAGGGAAGAGGAACACTGAAGCTTTCTTT	CASSLVRRTGKRNTEAFF
TRBJ2-1	-	TRBV19	-	TGTGCCACCAGTATCAGGACAGTAAATGAGCAGTTCTTC	CATSIRTVNEQFF
TRBJ2-2	TRBD1	TRBV10-2	-	TGCGCCAGCAGCTCACAGGGGGCGCAAGCCGGGGAGCTGTTTTTT	CASSSQGAQAGELFF
TRBJ1-1	TRBD1	TRBV28	-	TGTGCCAGCAGATCCGGGACAGGGTTCGATGCTTTCTTT	CASRSGTGFDAFF
TRBJ1-1	-	TRBV7-9	-	TGTGCCAGCAGCGCAGGGGCTCCCACTGAAGCTTTCTTT	CASSAGAPTEAFF
TRBJ1-4	-	TRBV7-9	few	TGTGCCAGCAGACTGGGGGAAAAACTGTTTTTT	CASRLGEKLFF
TRBJ1-3	-	TRBV6-1	-	TGTGCCAGTTCTTATCGGGGGGACACCATATATTTT	CASSYRGDTIYF
TRBJ1-1	-	TRBV5-4	-	TGTGCCAGCAGCTTGGGGCCGAACACTGAAGCTTTCTTT	CASSLGPNTEAFF
TRBJ1-1	TRBD1	TRBV6-1	-	TGTGCCAGCAGACTTTCGAGGGACAGGGAGACTGAAGCTTTCTTT	CASRLSRDRETEAFF
TRBJ1-5	-	TRBV6-1	-	TGTGCCAGCAGTGAACAGGGTGGCAATCAGCCCCAGCATTTT	CASSEQGGNQPQHF
TRBJ2-1	-	TRBV30	-	TGTGCCTGGAACCTGATCCGGACCGAACGGTATGAGCAGTTCTTC	CAWNLIRTERYEQFF
TRBJ2-3	-	TRBV5-6	-	TGTGCCAGCAGCGTCGGGGGGCCTGCAGATACGCAGTATTTT	CASSVGGPADTQYF
TRBJ2-5	TRBD1	TRBV28	-	TGTGCCAGTAGAGGGGGCTTAGAGACCCAGTACTTC	CASRGGLETQYF
TRBJ1-5	-	TRBV18	-	TGTGCCAGCTCACCGACAGACAATCAGCCCCAGCATTTT	CASSPTDNQPQHF